These 29 T cell receptor beta chains were all obtained from the same sample, sequenced in a study of PD-1 blockade in classical Hodgkin lymphoma (dated by TCRdb to 2020 to 2021). Receptor libraries were prepared by the immunoSEQ multiplex PCR assay. TCRdb stores this immuneACCESS table with in-frame sequences only. Part of the clones is absent; in the studies checked, under half of the shortfall reflects unresolved V genes, and no reason is known for the rest. In all, the sample holds about 7,000 clones, and 78% of those were seen once. Roughly 8.1% of the sample is in the top ten clones. The time point tag for this specimen amounts to: newly diagnosed, previously untreated cHL patient sample. Sequencing used peripheral blood mononuclear cells (PBMCs). These receptors all come from a human donor with classical Hodgkin lymphoma.

V usage is TRBV10-2 and J usage is TRBJ2-2, with a weak D call TRBD2 (6 bases). This CDR3 comprises 16 residues. The V end lost 3 bases, the J end lost 2 bases, and 13 bases lay between the germline ends. Per germline, CDR1 WSHSY and CDR2 SAAADI. For the CDR3, the DNA is TGCGCCAGCAGTGACCTCCGGGGAGGAAACACCGGGGAGCTGTTTTTT. It codes for CASSDLRGGNTGELFF.

The chain combines TRBV6-1 with TRBJ1-6, with D hard to call. Trimming shortened V by 6 bases and J by 8 bases, and 8 bases separated the two germline ends. The CDR3 has 12 residues. Germline-derived CDR1 and CDR2 are MNHNS and SASEGT. As DNA, the CDR3 is TGTGCCAGCAGCTATAGGTATTCACCCCTCCACTTT. It encodes CASSYRYSPLHF.

This CDR3 is CASSPPPSTSDNEQFF. The CDR3 region has the DNA TGTGCCAGCAGCCCTCCTCCCTCGACTAGCGACAATGAGCAGTTCTTC. The chain is built from TRBV4-2 and TRBJ2-1; 8 bases fit TRBD2. The V gene end was trimmed by 4 bases and the J gene end by 5 bases; junction bases not matched to a gene: 10. This CDR3 is built from 16 residues. Germline V gene sequence: CDR1 LGHNA, CDR2 YNFKEQ.

This sequence joins TRBV5-1 and TRBJ2-1; D is ambiguous. Trimming stripped 5 bases from V and 0 bases from J, with 12 bases between. The CDR3 is 15 amino acids. Germline loops: CDR1 SGHRS, CDR2 YFSETQ. CDR3 region: CASRHWGGSYNEQFF. CDR3 in DNA: TGCGCCAGCAGACACTGGGGTGGCTCCTACAATGAGCAGTTCTTC.

This chain uses TRBV7-8 with TRBJ1-6, with 9 bases fitting TRBD1. Germline V gene lookup returns CDR1 SGHVS and CDR2 FQNEAQ. The ends lost 6 bases at V and 8 bases at J; junction bases unmatched: 8. The CDR3 sequence is 15 residues long. The DNA of the CDR3 is TGTGCCAGCAGGGTGGACAGGGGTTATGATTCACCCCTCCACTTT. This translates into CASRVDRGYDSPLHF. Full variable domain (missing parts from reference TRBV7-8 and TRBJ1-6): GAGVSQSPRYKVAKRGQDVALRCDPISGHVSLFWYQQALGQGPEFLTYFQNEAQLDKSGLPSDRFFAERPEGSVSTLKIQRTQQEDSAVYLCASRVDRGYDSPLHFGNGTRLTVT.

This clone is medium-sized within its sample. The J gene is TRBJ2-7, the V gene TRBV2; D may be TRBD1 (7 bases). The CDR3 loop spans 15 amino acids. CDR1 and CDR2 from the germline V gene are SNHLY and FYNNEI. With 8 bases removed from V and 6 bases from J, the gap between germline ends came to 23 bases. In nucleotides, the CDR3 is TGTGCCAGCGGGGGGAGAGGGGGCAGCTTCAGCGAGCAGTACTTC. Its protein product is CASGGRGGSFSEQYF.

The chain has TRBV2 and TRBJ1-2; perhaps TRBD1 as D (6 bases). CDR3 length equals 12 residues. The germline V gene encodes CDR1 SNHLY and CDR2 FYNNEI. Trimming cost V 1 base and J 7 bases, with 7 bases left between them. CDR3 DNA sequence: TGTGCCAGCAGTGAAGAGGGGGTTGGCTACACCTTC. This translates into CASSEEGVGYTF.

This clone has just one count. The chain joins TRBV27 to TRBJ1-4; D gene ambiguous. The CDR3 extends over 15 amino acids. Germline V gene sequence: CDR1 MNHEY, CDR2 SMNVEV (reference sequence). Trimming took off 2 bases at V and 8 bases at J, with 15 bases between the two ends. CDR3 amino acids: CASSLAALGGEKLFF. The CDR3 nucleotides are TGTGCCAGCAGTTTAGCGGCCCTTGGAGGAGAAAAACTGTTTTTT.

The chain couples TRBV5-1 to TRBJ1-4; 11 nucleotides align to TRBD1. Germline V lookup: CDR1 SGHRS, CDR2 YFSETQ. The CDR3 runs 15 residues. V lost 4 bases, J lost 5 bases, and 4 bases stayed unmatched. CDR3 DNA sequence: TGCGCCAGCAGCCTCCGGGACAGGGGGAATGAAAAACTGTTTTTT. As protein: CASSLRDRGNEKLFF.

Only one count was recorded for this clone. The gene calls are TRBV11-2 and TRBJ1-1; the D gene is possibly TRBD1 (5 bases). Germline V gene sequence: CDR1 SGHAT, CDR2 FQNNGV. Trimming shortened V by 5 bases and J by 8 bases, and 15 bases separated the two germline ends. The CDR3 runs 13 residues. The CDR3 is CASSRRQSSEAFF. Here the CDR3 DNA reads TGTGCCAGCAGCCGACGACAGTCCTCCGAAGCTTTCTTT.

This clone is labeled as hyperexpanded (1% or more). The V and J genes are TRBV19 and TRBJ1-2; no clear D. From germline, CDR1 is LNHDA and CDR2 SQIVND (reference sequence). V shed 1 base and J shed 4 bases, with 16 bases lying between them. The CDR3 contains 16 residues. The CDR3 spells CASSIAGPSSSYGYTF. The CDR3 DNA follows: TGTGCCAGTAGTATAGCGGGTCCTTCGAGCTCCTATGGCTACACCTTC.

The CDR3 is CASGVVTSGPLNTQYF. CDR3 nucleotides: TGCGCCAGCGGCGTTGTTACTAGCGGTCCTCTGAATACGCAGTATTTT. The V call is TRBV5-1, the J call TRBJ2-3; 8 bases are shared with TRBD2. The CDR3 loop spans 16 amino acids. Germline CDR1 is SGHRS and CDR2 is YFSETQ. Germline trimming cut 7 bases from V and 7 bases from J; bases unmatched to any gene: 17. Filled out from reference TRBV5-1 and TRBJ2-3, the complete variable domain reads KAGVTQTPRYLIKTRGQQVTLSCSPISGHRSVSWYQQTPGQGLQFLFEYFSETQRNKGNFPGRFSGRQFSNSRSEMNVSTLELGDSALYLCASGVVTSGPLNTQYFGPGTRLTVL.

The V call is TRBV7-2, the J call TRBJ2-7; D tentatively reads TRBD1 or TRBD2 (6 bases each). Germline CDR1 and CDR2: SGHTA and FQGNSA. V was trimmed by 1 base and J by 3 bases, leaving 13 bases between them. The CDR3 is 15 amino acids. CDR3: CASSLEGGGLYEQYF. CDR3 bases: TGTGCCAGCAGCTTAGAGGGTGGGGGGCTCTACGAGCAGTACTTC.

V usage is TRBV2 and J usage is TRBJ1-1, with 10 bases lining up with TRBD1. Germline V gene lookup returns CDR1 SNHLY and CDR2 FYNNEI. The CDR3 has 13 residues. V was pared by 6 bases and J by 7 bases, with 5 bases of the junction left unmatched. The CDR3 DNA sequence: TGTGCCAGCAGCGATGGACAGGGGGATGAAGCTTTCTTT. Translating it yields CASSDGQGDEAFF.

The chain links TRBV11-2 to TRBJ1-4; 7 bases line up with TRBD1. Germline V CDR1 and CDR2: SGHAT, FQNNGV. The CDR3 contains 15 residues. V shed 5 bases, J shed 2 bases, and the junction held 5 bases outside the gene matches. The CDR3 is CASSPGTATNEKLFF. DNA for the CDR3: TGTGCCAGCAGCCCCGGGACAGCGACTAATGAAAAACTGTTTTTT. Based on the CDR3 plus reference TRBV11-2 and TRBJ1-4, the full variable domain is EAGVAQSPRYKIIEKRQSVAFWCNPISGHATLYWYQQILGQGPKLLIQFQNNGVVDDSQLPKDRFSAERLKGVDSTLKIQPAKLEDSAVYLCASSPGTATNEKLFFGSGTQLSVL.

This chain uses TRBV5-1 with TRBJ1-6; D is perhaps TRBD1 (6 bases). The V end was cut by 3 bases, the J end by 9 bases, with 10 bases between. The germline V gene encodes CDR1 SGHRS and CDR2 YFSETQ. The CDR3 extends over 13 amino acids. The CDR3 sequence is CASSSIGGSPLHF. The DNA of the CDR3 is TGCGCCAGCAGCTCCATAGGGGGTTCACCCCTCCACTTT.

The rearrangement links TRBV5-4 to TRBJ2-3; D might be TRBD2 (5 bases). This CDR3 region has 17 residues. Germline CDR1 and CDR2: SGHNT and YYREEE (reference sequence). V was clipped by 2 bases and J by 0 bases, with 16 bases between them. CDR3 in DNA: TGTGCCAGCAGCTTTGGAACGGAAGCGGTTAGCACAGATACGCAGTATTTT. It encodes CASSFGTEAVSTDTQYF.

The V call is TRBV6-5, the J call TRBJ1-6; D gene ambiguous. The germline gives CDR1 MNHEY, CDR2 SVGAGI. The CDR3 totals 13 residues. V gave up 3 bases and J gave up 9 bases, with 9 bases separating them. CDR3 region: CASSYSDGSPLHF. CDR3 in DNA: TGTGCCAGCAGTTATTCGGACGGTTCACCCCTCCACTTT.

The chain is built from TRBV6-1 and TRBJ1-1, with D unresolved. The V end was cut by 4 bases, the J end by 1 base, with 13 bases between. CDR1 and CDR2 (germline): MNHNS, SASEGT. This CDR3 spans 15 amino acids. The CDR3 DNA is TGTGCCAGCAGTGGACGAAGGTTTAAGAACACTGAAGCTTTCTTT. Protein sequence: CASSGRRFKNTEAFF.

Worth noting for this clone: A junction boundary mismatches the germline segment, possibly from a read error. In DNA form, the CDR3 reads TGCGCCAGCAGGTTGGGGAGGGCAGATACGCAGTATTTT. It codes for CASRLGRADTQYF. The V call is TRBV5-1, the J call TRBJ2-3, with 7 bases matching TRBD2. This CDR3 is 13 amino acids long. Germline V lookup: CDR1 SGHRS, CDR2 YFSETQ.

The chain joins TRBV5-8 to TRBJ1-1; 8 bases map to TRBD1. The germline V gene has CDR1 SGHTS and CDR2 YDEGEE. This CDR3 has 15 residues. With 4 bases clipped from V and 5 bases from J, the junction kept 10 bases outside the gene matches. DNA of the CDR3: TGTGCCAGCAGCCCGGAGCGGACAGGGACTACTGAAGCTTTCTTT. Translation: CASSPERTGTTEAFF.

This clone was seen a handful of times. V gene TRBV7-8 combines with J gene TRBJ2-1; 9 bases align to TRBD1. The CDR3 consists of 17 residues. Germline V gene lookup returns CDR1 SGHVS and CDR2 FQNEAQ. The junction had 9 bases not matched to a gene; V was cut back by 4 bases and J by 2 bases. The CDR3 nucleotides read TGTGCCAGCAGCTCTCCTCGGGACAGGGTCACCTACAATGAGCAGTTCTTC. It codes for CASSSPRDRVTYNEQFF. Full variable domain (missing parts from reference TRBV7-8 and TRBJ2-1): GAGVSQSPRYKVAKRGQDVALRCDPISGHVSLFWYQQALGQGPEFLTYFQNEAQLDKSGLPSDRFFAERPEGSVSTLKIQRTQQEDSAVYLCASSSPRDRVTYNEQFFGPGTRLTVL.

This clone was detected only once. V gene TRBV2 combines with J gene TRBJ2-1, with 11 positions matching TRBD2. This CDR3 region has 15 residues. The ends lost 8 bases at V and 4 bases at J; junction bases unmatched: 7. Germline values: CDR1 SNHLY, CDR2 FYNNEI. This chain's CDR3 is CASGPLAGGYNEQFF. CDR3 nucleotides: TGTGCCAGCGGGCCCTTAGCGGGGGGGTACAATGAGCAGTTCTTC.

CDR3 sequence reads: CASTQSLAAGELFF. The CDR3 region has the DNA TGTGCCAGCACCCAGTCCCTAGCGGCCGGGGAGCTGTTTTTT. The chain joins TRBV9 to TRBJ2-2; 7 bases are shared with TRBD2. Looked up from germline, CDR1 is SGDLS and CDR2 is YYNGEE. The V and J ends lost 6 bases and 6 bases, in that order; junction bases with no gene match: 8. The CDR3 contains 14 residues.

The chain links TRBV4-1 to TRBJ2-3; D is perhaps TRBD1 (5 bases). The CDR3 extends over 15 amino acids. V was clipped by 0 bases and J by 1 base, with 8 bases between them. Germline assignment: CDR1 MGHRA and CDR2 YSYEKL. The CDR3 reads CASSQDPQGTDTQYF. DNA for the CDR3: TGCGCCAGCAGCCAAGATCCACAGGGCACAGATACGCAGTATTTT.

The rearrangement links TRBV9 to TRBJ1-1; D gene ambiguous. The CDR3 spans 13 residues. Germline-derived CDR1 and CDR2 are SGDLS and YYNGEE. V was trimmed by 5 bases and J by 1 base, leaving 9 bases between them. For the CDR3, the DNA is TGTGCCAGCAGTGGAGCACCGAACACTGAAGCTTTCTTT. As protein: CASSGAPNTEAFF.

The chain uses TRBV2 and TRBJ1-2; unclear D gene. The CDR3 has 13 residues. CDR1 and CDR2 from the germline V gene are SNHLY and FYNNEI. Trimming took off 1 base at V and 4 bases at J, with 7 bases between the two ends. The CDR3 DNA reads as TGTGCCAGCAGTGAAGAGGCTAGCTATGGCTACACCTTC. It codes for CASSEEASYGYTF. Using reference TRBV2 and TRBJ1-2 for the parts outside the CDR3, the full variable domain is EPEVTQTPSHQVTQMGQEVILRCVPISNHLYFYWYRQILGQKVEFLVSFYNNEISEKSEIFDDQFSVERPDGSNFTLKIRSTKLEDSAMYFCASSEEASYGYTFGSGTRLTVV.

As concerns this clone: The sample holds other DNA sequences that translate to the same CDR3. J is TRBJ1-1 and V is TRBV2; D uncertain. Trimming removed 4 bases at V and 1 base at J, with 4 bases between. The germline CDR1 and CDR2 sequences are SNHLY and FYNNEI. This CDR3 spans 12 amino acids. CDR3 sequence (DNA): TGTGCCAGCAGTGGAGAGAACACTGAAGCTTTCTTT. It is translated as CASSGENTEAFF.

The V and J genes are TRBV18 and TRBJ2-2, with 11 bases identical to TRBD2. Germline CDR1 is KGHSH and CDR2 is LQKENI. CDR3 length: 19 amino acids. With 0 bases clipped from V and 1 base from J, the junction kept 7 bases outside the gene matches. The CDR3 protein is CASSPPGHLAGGNTGELFF. The CDR3 nucleotides are TGTGCCAGCTCACCACCGGGACACCTAGCGGGAGGGAACACCGGGGAGCTGTTTTTT.